This T cell receptor beta chain was recovered during a study of CD8 T cells in Susac syndrome. Study as a whole: Sequencing included Susac syndrome patients, roughly six of them with active disease and roughly 8 in remission.

The patients with Susac syndrome were individuals who fulfilled the recently defined diagnostic criteria for disease that was either definite or probable. Negative isolation yielded CD8+ and CD4+ T cells; FACS enriched TEMRA cells. V dropped 6 bases and J dropped 8; count of bases not matched to a gene: 9. The CDR3 spans 13 residues. Germline V gene data show CDR1 as DFQATT and CDR2 as SNEGSKA (reference sequence). Reverse transcription used roughly 0.5 to 1 ug RNA and random hexamers. Multiplex immunoSEQ PCR targeted 54 Vbeta and 13 Jbeta TCR beta segments. From the immunoSEQ multiplex PCR reads, TCRdb called clonotypes with MiXCR, one entry per CDR3 protein. The profile shows around 200,000 distinct CDR3 sequences, over 90% of them singletons.

Sequenced sample: CD4+ T cells from PBMCs. V is TRBV20-1 and J is TRBJ1-2; 10 nucleotides match TRBD1. The sequence came from a human donor with Susac syndrome. CDR3 coding DNA: TGCAGTGCCACCCGACAGGGGGCGAAAGGCTACACCTTC. Its translation is CSATRQGAKGYTF.